This section outlines one T cell receptor (beta chain) sequence together with its context. Its antigen target is currently unknown. No base quality information exists; no much larger clone differs at one position. Its CDR3 holds 16 amino acids, cysteine through phenylalanine. CDR3 DNA only is kept here, 48 bases in frame from base 1. After removal of 5 bases from V and 4 bases from J, the junction retains 8 bases not matched to a gene. CDR1 and CDR2, per the germline V gene (reference sequence), are SGHAT and FQDESV. The sample originates from a study of blood T cell repertoires in COVID-19 (dated by TCRdb to about 2020). Regarding the research as a whole: Samples from collaborators originated in the United States, Italy and Spain and spanned both the acute and convalescent phases of COVID-19. The repertoires were released in a freely available public database meant as a resource for research on the immune response to SARS-CoV-2. Where available, HLA class I and class II types were taken from metadata supplied by the sample provider and were not determined by assay-based typing. The dataset comprised deeply sampled blood TCRbeta repertoires from subjects exposed to, actively infected with, or recovered from COVID-19. The samples were drawn from the first 160 participants of the ongoing ImmuneRACE study and from about 1,200 subjects provided by 6 global collaborators. The material from the prospective study consisted of cDNA or gDNA derived from T cells, B-cell-depleted T cells, or PBMCs. A de-identified subject ID, COVID-19 status, age in years and sex were almost always included in the sample metadata.

General findings and caveats noted by the study authors: The quantity of clinical and demographic metadata differed by source and by participant and was supplied without curation.

Whole blood was collected in K2EDTA tubes by collaborating institutions according to the institutions' own protocols. For TCRbeta analysis, collaborators shipped samples as frozen whole blood, isolated PBMCs, or DNA extracted from either of those sample types. The immunoSEQ Assay, a bias-controlled multiplex PCR, was used to amplify TCRbeta CDR3 regions from genomic DNA. In the original analysis: The number of nucleated cells in each sample was estimated from the amplification of reference gene primers within the assay. Sequence reads were collapsed and filtered to measure the absolute abundance of every unique TCRbeta CDR3 rearrangement. For each sample, productive Simpson clonality was calculated as the square root of Simpson's diversity index over productive rearrangements. The table was pulled from immuneACCESS by TCRdb, which kept in-frame rearrangements only. Such tables lose some clones; where checked, under half of the loss comes from unresolved V genes, and the rest has no known cause. The V and J calls and the clone size are those of that table, but D and trimming were determined from the DNA. The sample table holds 50,000 to 55,000 clones, of which approximately 82% were seen once. Together, the top ten hold 11% to 15% of the sample.

This TCR came from a human donor in a cohort sampled during active COVID-19. Sequenced: peripheral blood. The V and J segments used are TRBV11-1 and TRBJ2-1, and TRBD2 aligns with 10 junction nucleotides. The CDR3 amino acid sequence is: CASSRMGLAKYNEQFF. The DNA sequence is as follows: TGTGCCAGCAGCCGAATGGGACTAGCGAAATACAATGAGCAGTTCTTC.